The clone carrying this T cell receptor beta chain was observed a handful of times. As yet, its antigen is unknown. The data stem from a study of T-cell memory formation after mild COVID-19. General observations from the study: Contracting CD4+ clones were located mainly in CM and EM, and CD8+ clones in EMRA.

V was clipped by 4 bases and J by 0 bases, with 7 bases between them. The V gene's germline CDR1 is LGHDT and CDR2 YNNKEL (reference sequence). CDR3 length: 14 residues. TCRdb called the 5' RACE reads again in MiXCR, with one record for every CDR3 protein. The data show roughly 130,000 distinct CDR3 sequences, approximately 6.3% seen once. Sequencing used PBMCs or a T cell subset sorted from them (not recorded which). The chain employs TRBV3-1 and TRBJ1-3; D is uncertain. The sequence was obtained from an adult woman who had mild COVID-19 (a few samples of this study predate the infection). Cell type and time point are not known. CDR3 DNA: TGTGCCAGCAGCCCCCCCAGCTCTGGAAACACCATATATTTT. Its protein is CASSPPSSGNTIYF.